Listed below are T cell receptor beta chains from one sample, sequenced in a study of Graves' ophthalmopathy and Graves' hyperthyroidism. From the multiplex PCR reads, TCRdb called clonotypes with MiXCR, one entry per CDR3 protein. The sample has roughly 400,000 distinct CDR3 sequences, about a sixth seen once. Material for sequencing was peripheral blood. The receptors stem from a woman aged 18-29 years with Graves' ophthalmopathy. Both conserved end residues are trimmed from each CDR3.

J | V | CDR3
TRBJ2-7 | TRBV28 | ASSLIGTGGFYEQY
TRBJ1-5 | TRBV7-9 | ASSLGPTTSQPQH
TRBJ2-2 | TRBV6-2/TRBV6-3 | ASSTSARASGELF
TRBJ1-1 | TRBV10-3 | AISEFKEEAF
TRBJ2-7 | TRBV5-1 | ASSRDRAYEQY
TRBJ2-5 | TRBV6-1 | ASSGSETQY
TRBJ2-2 | TRBV7-9 | ASSALTFEHGELF
TRBJ1-2 | TRBV6-2/TRBV6-3 | ASSYPATGDINYGYT
TRBJ2-6 | TRBV6-2/TRBV6-3 | ASRREGSGANVLT
TRBJ1-1 | TRBV12-3/TRBV12-4 | ASRLQGADTEAF
TRBJ1-3 | TRBV7-9 | ASSLDRVSGNTIY
TRBJ1-5 | TRBV15 | ATSRDRDLGQPQH
TRBJ2-7 | TRBV6-5 | ASSYSGGRATYEQY
TRBJ2-5 | TRBV4-1 | ASSRYSFQETQY
TRBJ2-5 | TRBV6-2/TRBV6-3 | ASGSPGQETQY
TRBJ1-1 | TRBV9 | ASSGAGAGTEAF
TRBJ1-3 | TRBV6-5 | ASSLGQGSSGNTIY
TRBJ1-1 | TRBV30 | AWRKGGTARYEAF
TRBJ2-2 | TRBV27 | ASSKGFGELF
TRBJ2-5 | TRBV29-1 | SVHAWAEQETQY
TRBJ2-5 | TRBV14 | ASSHRDKEKETQY
TRBJ1-1 | TRBV11-1 | ASSLIRSRTGDTEAF
TRBJ1-1 | TRBV5-1 | ASSHGTAWTEAF
TRBJ2-5 | TRBV11-2 | ASSPGTSGEGEETQY
TRBJ1-5 | TRBV6-1 | ASLRDINQPQH
TRBJ2-2 | TRBV12-3/TRBV12-4 | ASSQTSGRAGELF
TRBJ2-7 | TRBV7-2 | ASSSSGGPYEQY
TRBJ1-2 | TRBV6-2/TRBV6-3 | ASSYNEYASGYT
TRBJ1-2 | TRBV27 | ASRAPSGLAGYT
TRBJ2-5 | TRBV18 | ASSPIGTEYQETQY
TRBJ2-2 | TRBV6-2/TRBV6-3 | ASSTYTGELF
TRBJ2-2 | TRBV4-2 | ASSQESGQVYTGELF
TRBJ1-6 | TRBV20-1 | SARRPGQIRSPLH
TRBJ1-1 | TRBV12-3/TRBV12-4 | ASMTTENTEAF
TRBJ1-1 | TRBV12-3/TRBV12-4 | ASSLSTDTEAF
TRBJ1-5 | TRBV12-3/TRBV12-4 | ASSPKTGRLDQPQH
TRBJ2-7 | TRBV4-3 | ASSQVAGGGYEQY
TRBJ1-2 | TRBV28 | ASSPYERFSYGYT
TRBJ1-1 | TRBV20-1 | SGTGLMKDTEAF
TRBJ2-7 | TRBV19 | ASSTGTGRREGPYEQY